Here is one TCR beta chain with its context. TCRdb keeps only in-frame clones here, not all; method: immunoSEQ multiplex PCR. The data contain under 90,000 clones, 98% of them seen just once; the ten biggest clones take up approximately 0.14%. This entry comes from a study of technical replicates of blood from a handful of donors. Specimen: T cells isolated from PBMCs. The clonotype originates from a human donor in good health.

This CDR3 reads CASSLAGGVETQYF. CDR3 nucleotides: TGTGCCAGCAGCTTAGCGGGGGGGGTCGAGACCCAGTACTTC. The V and J genes are TRBV7-9 and TRBJ2-5; 7 positions agree with TRBD2. Looked up from germline, CDR1 is SEHNR and CDR2 is FQNEAQ (reference sequence). This CDR3 comprises 14 residues. Trimming removed 0 bases from V and 5 bases from J; junction bases left unmatched: 3.